The sequence of this T cell receptor beta chain was determined in a study of shared clonotypes between healthy human individuals. Donors comprised healthy HIV-negative adults lacking recent acute infections or vaccinations. Study-level results: Sampling included only blood; tissue repertoires likely differ. Since donors were few, the genetic and exposure-history diversity represented was limited.

Sequencing was performed with immunoSEQ multiplex PCR; in TCRdb, only in-frame clones are kept and a portion is missing. Of roughly 2,300,000 clones listed, about 90% are singletons. Concerning this clone itself: Its antigen is as yet unknown.

The sequence was collected from a man aged 18 to 35 in good health. Some clones in this sample may be carry-over from other donors' samples. Sequencing was performed on naive CD4+ T cells from PBMCs. Specified subset: CD45RA+ positively selected.

CDR3 sequence: CASSKVRLPYVNTEAFF. The CDR3 nucleotides read TGTGCCAGCAGCAAAGTTAGGCTCCCATATGTGAACACTGAAGCTTTCTTT. V gene TRBV21-1 combines with J gene TRBJ1-1. TRBV21-1 is recorded as a pseudogene. The CDR3 consists of 17 residues.